What follows describes a single TCR beta chain. Profiling relied on immunoSEQ multiplex PCR, and the TCRdb table lists in-frame clones only, not all of them. The sample carries over 90,000 clones, around 94% recorded once. The record originates from a study of OX40 agonist ivuxolimab in advanced cancers. The ends were cut back, 6 bases at V and 4 bases at J, with 13 bases in the middle. CDR3 length equals 15 residues. In germline, CDR1 is MDHEN, CDR2 SYDVKM. The sequence was collected from an adult with an advanced solid tumor such as melanoma, head and neck, liver or kidney cancer. This specimen was CD4+ or CD8+ T cells sorted from blood, taken in a trial of the OX40 agonist ivuxolimab. The genes are TRBV28 and TRBJ1-6; possible D gene TRBD1, 5 bases. The CDR3 DNA reads as TGTGCCAGCAGAAACGAAGGGGATTATAATTCACCCCTCCACTTT. It translates to CASRNEGDYNSPLHF.